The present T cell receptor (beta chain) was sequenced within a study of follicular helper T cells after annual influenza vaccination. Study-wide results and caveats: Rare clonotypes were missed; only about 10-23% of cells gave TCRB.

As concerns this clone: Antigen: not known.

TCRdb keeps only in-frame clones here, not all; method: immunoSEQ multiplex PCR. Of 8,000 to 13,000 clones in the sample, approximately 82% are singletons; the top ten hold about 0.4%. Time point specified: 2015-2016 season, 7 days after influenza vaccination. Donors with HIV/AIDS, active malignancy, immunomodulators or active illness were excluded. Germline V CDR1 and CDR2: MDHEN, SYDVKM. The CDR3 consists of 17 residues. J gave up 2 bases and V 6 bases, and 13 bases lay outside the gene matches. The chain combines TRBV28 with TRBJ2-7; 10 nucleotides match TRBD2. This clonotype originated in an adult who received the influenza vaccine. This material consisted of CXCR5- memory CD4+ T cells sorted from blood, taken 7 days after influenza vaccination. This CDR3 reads CASRSTPSGGKTYEQYF. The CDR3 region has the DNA TGTGCCAGCAGATCCACACCTAGCGGGGGTAAAACCTACGAGCAGTACTTC.